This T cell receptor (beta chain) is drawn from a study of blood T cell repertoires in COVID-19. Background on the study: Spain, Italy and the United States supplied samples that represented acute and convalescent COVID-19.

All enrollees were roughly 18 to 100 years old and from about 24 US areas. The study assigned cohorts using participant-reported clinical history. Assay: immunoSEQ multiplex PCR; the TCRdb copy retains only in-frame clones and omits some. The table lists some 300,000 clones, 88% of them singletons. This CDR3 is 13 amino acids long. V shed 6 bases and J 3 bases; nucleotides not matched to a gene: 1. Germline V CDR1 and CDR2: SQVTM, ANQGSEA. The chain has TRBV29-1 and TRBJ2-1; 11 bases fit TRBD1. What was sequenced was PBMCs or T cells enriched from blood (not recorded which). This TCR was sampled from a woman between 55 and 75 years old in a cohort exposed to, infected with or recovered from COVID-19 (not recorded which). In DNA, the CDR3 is TGCAGCGTCGGGACAGGGGGCTACAATGAGCAGTTCTTC. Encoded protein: CSVGTGGYNEQFF.